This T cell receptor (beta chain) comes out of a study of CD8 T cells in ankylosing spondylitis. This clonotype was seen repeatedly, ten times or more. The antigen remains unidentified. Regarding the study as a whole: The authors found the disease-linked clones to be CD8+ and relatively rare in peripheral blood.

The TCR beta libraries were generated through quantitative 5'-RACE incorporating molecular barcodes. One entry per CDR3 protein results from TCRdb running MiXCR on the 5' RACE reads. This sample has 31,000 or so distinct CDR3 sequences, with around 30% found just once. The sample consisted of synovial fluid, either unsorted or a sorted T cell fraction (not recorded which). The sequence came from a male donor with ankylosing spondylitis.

The chain's CDR3 is CASSLTTGVAGELFF. The CDR3 coding sequence is TGCGCCAGCAGCTTGACTACAGGGGTCGCCGGGGAGCTGTTTTTT. The genes are TRBV5-1 and TRBJ2-2, with 7 bases lining up with TRBD1. Germline CDR1 SGHRS, CDR2 YFSETQ. This CDR3 is 15 amino acids long. J was trimmed by 6 bases and V by 1 base; bases with no gene match: 6.